Following are 14 T cell receptor beta chains from one sample sequenced in a study of PD-L1 blockade in urothelial cancer. Method: immunoSEQ multiplex PCR; TCRdb's copy keeps in-frame clones and lacks some. The sample comprises under 95,000 clones, around 85% of which are singletons, and roughly 14% rests with the top ten. Stated time point: pretreatment peripheral blood. This specimen was PBMCs, taken around atezolizumab (anti-PD-L1) treatment. These receptors all stem from a man between 60 and 70 years old with urothelial cancer.

This clone appeared a few times. The chain carries TRBV28 and TRBJ2-4, with D tentatively TRBD1 (8 bases). The V end lost 5 bases, the J end lost 8 bases, and 19 bases lay between the germline ends. This CDR3 contains 15 residues. Germline values: CDR1 MDHEN, CDR2 SYDVKM. The CDR3 DNA reads as TGTGCCAGCAGTGACGCAGGACAGGGAGGGGACATTCAGTACTTC. Its protein is CASSDAGQGGDIQYF.

The chain recombines TRBV6-5 with TRBJ1-6, with unresolved D. Trimming took 5 bases from V and 10 from J, leaving 18 bases between them. This CDR3 spans 15 amino acids. Germline CDR1 MNHEY, CDR2 SVGAGI. CDR3 protein: CASSARSSAHSPLHF. Written as DNA, the CDR3 is TGTGCCAGCAGTGCTCGGTCTAGCGCGCACTCACCCCTCCACTTT.

The V gene is TRBV4-1, the J gene TRBJ2-3, with TRBD2 as a possible D gene (7 bases). CDR3 size: 18 residues. Germline lookup yields CDR1 MGHRA and CDR2 YSYEKL. Trimming took off 2 bases at V and 1 base at J, with 19 bases between the two ends. The CDR3, as DNA: TGCGCCAGCAGCCAATGGGGGGGGGCACTCGGCGGCACAGATACGCAGTATTTT. The encoded protein is CASSQWGGALGGTDTQYF.

The rearrangement uses TRBV2 and TRBJ2-1; tentatively, D is TRBD2 (5 bases). The CDR3 is 13 amino acids. Germline V CDR1 and CDR2: SNHLY, FYNNEI. Trimming took off 4 bases at V and 12 bases at J, with 16 bases between the two ends. CDR3 amino acids: CASSGPEGVWQFF. DNA for the CDR3: TGTGCCAGCAGTGGACCAGAGGGAGTTTGGCAGTTCTTC.

CDR3 region: CASSPAGTRTHEQYF. The CDR3 region has the DNA TGTGCCAGCAGCCCGGCCGGGACAAGGACCCACGAGCAGTACTTC. The chain employs TRBV5-4 and TRBJ2-7, with TRBD1 as a possible D gene (6 bases). The germline CDR1 and CDR2 sequences are SGHNT and YYREEE (reference sequence). V was pared by 4 bases and J by 5 bases, with 19 bases between. CDR3 length: 15 amino acids. Drawing the rest from reference TRBV5-4 and TRBJ2-7, the complete variable domain is ETGVTQSPTHLIKTRGQQVTLRCSSQSGHNTVSWYQQALGQGPQFIFQYYREEENGRGNFPPRFSGLQFPNYSSELNVNALELDDSALYLCASSPAGTRTHEQYFGPGTRLTVT.

This clone was counted a few times. The junction differs from germline at one of its ends, possibly a read error. This rearrangement joins TRBV6-5 to TRBJ2-3; D gene uncertain. This CDR3 spans 13 amino acids. The germline CDR1 and CDR2 sequences are MNHEY and SVGAGI. The CDR3 DNA reads as TGTGCCAGCAGTTCACCCAACACAGCTACGCAGTATTTT. This gives the protein CASSSPNTATQYF.

The chain employs TRBV6-1 and TRBJ1-1; D not resolved. Trimming stripped 4 bases from V and 4 bases from J, with 10 bases between. Germline values: CDR1 MNHNS, CDR2 SASEGT. CDR3 size: 13 residues. Written as DNA, the CDR3 is TGTGCCAGCAGTGTAAACAGCCCCACTGAAGCTTTCTTT. It is translated as CASSVNSPTEAFF.

This clone has a single count. V and J are TRBV30 and TRBJ1-5, with D tentatively TRBD1 (6 bases). Trimming stripped 4 bases from V and 8 bases from J, with 18 bases between. This CDR3 has 14 amino acids. CDR1 is GTSNPN, CDR2 SVGIG, per germline (reference sequence). CDR3 nucleotide sequence: TGTGCCTGGAATCTAGGGGGGGGAAGCAAGCCCCAGCATTTT. This encodes CAWNLGGGSKPQHF.

A single count supports this clone. V and J are TRBV19 and TRBJ2-2; TRBD1 matches at 8 bases. The CDR3 totals 16 residues. Unmatched junction bases numbered 8, after V lost 6 bases and J lost 2 bases. From germline, CDR1 is LNHDA and CDR2 SQIVND (reference sequence). CDR3 sequence (DNA): TGTGCCAGTAGCCAAGACAGGGGAGCCAACACCGGGGAGCTGTTTTTT. This sequence encodes CASSQDRGANTGELFF.

This chain uses TRBV6-5 with TRBJ1-1; 12 bases align to TRBD1. The CDR3 spans 13 residues. Germline V lookup: CDR1 MNHEY, CDR2 SVGAGI. After removal of 6 bases from V and 6 bases from J, the junction contained 2 bases not matched to a gene. The DNA for the CDR3 is TGTGCCAGCAGGGGACAGGGGGCAGCTGAAGCTTTCTTT. This encodes CASRGQGAAEAFF.

This chain connects TRBV6-1 to TRBJ2-1, with 7 positions matching TRBD1. The CDR3 has 14 residues. The J segment lost 9 bases and the V segment lost 7 bases, leaving 12 bases of the junction unmatched. The germline V gene has CDR1 MNHNS and CDR2 SASEGT. The CDR3 DNA sequence: TGTGCCAGCAAACCTGCGGCCCGACAGGGTGAGCAGTTCTTC. This sequence encodes CASKPAARQGEQFF.

This clone was seen once. The rearrangement uses TRBV27 and TRBJ2-3; no firm D call. The germline CDR1 and CDR2 sequences are MNHEY and SMNVEV (reference sequence). There are 13 residues in the CDR3. With 3 bases removed from V and 3 bases from J, the gap between germline ends came to 7 bases. CDR3 coding DNA: TGTGCCAGCAGTTTCTCCGAGACAGATACGCAGTATTTT. Its protein product is CASSFSETDTQYF.

In nucleotides, the CDR3 is TGCGCCAGCAGCTTGGGCCTGGTGACAGGGAACACTGAAGCTTTCTTT. The encoded protein is CASSLGLVTGNTEAFF. V usage is TRBV5-1 and J usage is TRBJ1-1, with a possible D match to TRBD1 (6 bases). CDR3 size: 16 residues. The ends were cut back, 0 bases at V and 1 base at J, with 13 bases in the middle. Looked up from germline, CDR1 is SGHRS and CDR2 is YFSETQ.

J is TRBJ2-3 and V is TRBV5-1; 9 bases map to TRBD2. The V and J ends lost 3 bases and 2 bases, in that order; junction bases with no gene match: 13. Germline V gene lookup returns CDR1 SGHRS and CDR2 YFSETQ. This CDR3 contains 18 residues. CDR3 nucleotide sequence: TGCGCCAGCAGCTCCTTACCCGTTGTAGCGGGAGACACAGATACGCAGTATTTT. This translates into CASSSLPVVAGDTDTQYF.